The clone carrying this TCR beta chain was recorded at least ten times. Its antigen remains unknown. This record comes from a study of molecular identifiers for immune sequencing clone quantification. Whole-study findings and limits: It was shown that clones above 20 RNA copies held over 97% of effector molecules, but under 1% in naive cells.

With RNA at 10%, 30% or 50%, naive CD8 libraries came from roughly 20,000 to 1,000,000 sorted cells. The CDR3 length is 16 residues. The V end lost 3 bases, the J end lost 2 bases, and 14 bases lay between the germline ends. The germline CDR1 and CDR2 sequences are LGHNA and YSLEER. Previously described methods and listed TCR primers were used for bulk TCR libraries. From the PCR reads, TCRdb called clonotypes with MiXCR, one entry per CDR3 protein. The sample holds hundreds of thousands of distinct CDR3 sequences; 25% are singletons and the top ten take about 0.81%. The V call is TRBV4-3, the J call TRBJ1-3; a possible D gene is TRBD1 (6 bases). This receptor was obtained from a human donor in good health. Some libraries in this study had Jurkat cell RNA spiked in. The sample comprised naive CD8+ T cells from blood, with Jurkat cell RNA spiked in. Described subset: FACS-sorted CD8+CD4-CCR7+CD45RA+ naive T cells. The CDR3 protein is CASSHNREYTGNTIYF. The CDR3 DNA follows: TGCGCCAGCAGCCACAACAGGGAGTATACTGGAAACACCATATATTTT.